The 3 T cell receptor beta chains below all came from one sample that was sequenced in a study of T cell clonality in common variable immunodeficiency. The study's findings and limits: Common variable immunodeficiency TCR beta sequences reportedly had fewer deletions and N-nucleotide insertions.

Repertoires were generated with immunoSEQ multiplex PCR, while TCRdb's copy carries only in-frame clones and drops some. This sample shows roughly 29,000 clones and no singletons; about 3.3% rests with the ten largest. The antigens these receptors bind are not known. The sample was peripheral blood mononuclear cells. The source is a human donor with common variable immunodeficiency.

This clone has ten or more counts. The read terminates 3 residues ahead of where the CDR3 ends, so the germline J gene completes it. The V and J genes are TRBV2 and TRBJ2-1, with 14 positions matching TRBD2. Unmatched junction bases numbered 9, after V lost 8 bases and J lost 9 bases. The CDR3 is 15 residues long. CDR1 is SNHLY and CDR2 is FYNNEI in the germline V gene. CDR3 bases read: TGTGCCAGCTCGTGGGGACTAGCGGGAGTGGGTGAG. Translation gives CASSWGLAGVGE. The entire CDR3 sequence reads CASSWGLAGVGEQFF.

In this sample, this clone turned up many times. The read terminates 3 residues ahead of where the CDR3 ends, so the germline J gene completes it. V and J are TRBV7-8 and TRBJ2-7; 8 nucleotides agree with TRBD2. This CDR3 spans 15 amino acids. The V segment lost 5 bases and the J segment 1 base; nucleotides outside the gene matches: 7. Germline CDR1 SGHVS, CDR2 FQNEAQ. The part of the CDR3 DNA that was read is TGTGCCAGCAGCCGGGGGGCGGGAGGTTCCTACGAG. It yields the protein CASSRGAGGSYE. The full-length CDR3 reads as CASSRGAGGSYEQYF.

As to this clone: The CDR3 end is not reached by the read, which stops 3 residues before it; the germline J gene fills it in. V gene TRBV30 combines with J gene TRBJ1-2; possible D gene TRBD1, 5 bases. The CDR3 totals 17 residues. Trimming stripped 3 bases from V and 5 bases from J, with 25 bases between. The V gene's germline CDR1 is GTSNPN and CDR2 SVGIG (reference sequence). The CDR3 DNA, read in part, is TGTGCCTGGAGGCACGGGGGTCAAGGCGCGCCTGTTTATGGC. Protein product: CAWRHGGQGAPVYG. The complete CDR3 sequence is CAWRHGGQGAPVYGYTF.